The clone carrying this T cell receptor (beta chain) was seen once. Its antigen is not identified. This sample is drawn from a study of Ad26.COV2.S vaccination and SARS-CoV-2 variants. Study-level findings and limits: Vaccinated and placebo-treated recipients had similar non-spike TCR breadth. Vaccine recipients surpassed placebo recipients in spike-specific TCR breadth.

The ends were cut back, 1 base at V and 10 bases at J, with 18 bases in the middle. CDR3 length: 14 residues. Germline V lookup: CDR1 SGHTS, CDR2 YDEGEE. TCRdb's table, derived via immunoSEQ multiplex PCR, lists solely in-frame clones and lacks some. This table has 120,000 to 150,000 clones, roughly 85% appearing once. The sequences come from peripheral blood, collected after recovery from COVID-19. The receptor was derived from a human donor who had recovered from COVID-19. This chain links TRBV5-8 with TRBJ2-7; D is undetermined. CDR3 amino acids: CASSLYATDLDQYF. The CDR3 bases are TGTGCCAGCAGCTTGTATGCGACCGATTTGGATCAGTACTTC.